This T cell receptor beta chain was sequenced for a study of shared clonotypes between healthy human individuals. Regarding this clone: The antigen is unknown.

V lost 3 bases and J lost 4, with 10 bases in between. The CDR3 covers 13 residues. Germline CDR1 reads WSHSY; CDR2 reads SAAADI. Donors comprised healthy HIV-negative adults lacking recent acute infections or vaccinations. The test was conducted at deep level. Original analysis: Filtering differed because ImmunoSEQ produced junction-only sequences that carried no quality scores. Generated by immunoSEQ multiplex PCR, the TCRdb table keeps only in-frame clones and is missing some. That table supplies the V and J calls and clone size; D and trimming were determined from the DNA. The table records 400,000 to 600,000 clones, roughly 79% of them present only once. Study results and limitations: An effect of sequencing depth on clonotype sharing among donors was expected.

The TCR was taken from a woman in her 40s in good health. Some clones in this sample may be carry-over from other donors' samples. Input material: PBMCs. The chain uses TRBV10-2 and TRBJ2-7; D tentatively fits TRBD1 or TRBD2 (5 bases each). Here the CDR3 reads CASSDYWGYEQYF. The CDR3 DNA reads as TGCGCCAGCAGTGACTATTGGGGGTACGAGCAGTACTTC.